Listed here is a single T cell receptor (beta chain). Germline-derived CDR1 and CDR2 are MDHEN and SYDVKM. With V trimmed by 5 bases and J by 5 bases, 5 bases remained unmatched. The length of the CDR3 is 13 residues. TCRdb itself ran the 5' RACE reads through MiXCR, one entry per CDR3 protein. The data show around 50,000 distinct CDR3 sequences, with roughly 30% seen just once and approximately 3% held by the top ten. The sequencing sample was made of tumor-infiltrating memory CD4+ T cells sorted from the breast tumor. Subset given: memory CD4+ T cells, CD4+CD45RO+CD25-. The chain joins TRBV28 to TRBJ1-1; TRBD1 agrees at 7 bases. This TCR came from a female donor with breast cancer. CDR3 protein: CASSTMTGTEAFF. CDR3 sequence (DNA): TGTGCCAGCAGTACCATGACAGGGACTGAAGCTTTCTTT.